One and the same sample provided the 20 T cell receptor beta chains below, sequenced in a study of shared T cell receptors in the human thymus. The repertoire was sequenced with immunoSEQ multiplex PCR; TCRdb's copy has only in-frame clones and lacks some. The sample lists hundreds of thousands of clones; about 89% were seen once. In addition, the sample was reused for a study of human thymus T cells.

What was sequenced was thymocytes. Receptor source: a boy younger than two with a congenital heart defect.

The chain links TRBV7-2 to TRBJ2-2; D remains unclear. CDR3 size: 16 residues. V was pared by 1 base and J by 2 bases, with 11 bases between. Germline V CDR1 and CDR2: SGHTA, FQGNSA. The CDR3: CASSLERLLNTGELFF. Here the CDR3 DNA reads TGTGCCAGCAGCTTAGAACGCCTCCTAAACACCGGGGAGCTGTTTTTT.

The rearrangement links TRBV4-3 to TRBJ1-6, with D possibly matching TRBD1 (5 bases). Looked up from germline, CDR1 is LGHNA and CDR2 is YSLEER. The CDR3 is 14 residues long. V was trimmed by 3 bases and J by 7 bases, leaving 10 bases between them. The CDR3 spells CASSHHRLNSPLHF. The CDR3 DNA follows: TGCGCCAGCAGCCACCACAGGTTAAATTCACCCCTCCACTTT.

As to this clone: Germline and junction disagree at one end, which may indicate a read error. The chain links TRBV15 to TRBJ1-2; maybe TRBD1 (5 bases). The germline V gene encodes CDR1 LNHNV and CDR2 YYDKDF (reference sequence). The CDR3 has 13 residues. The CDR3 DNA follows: TGTGCCGCCAGCCCGACAGTTAACTATGGCTACACCTTC. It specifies CAASPTVNYGYTF.

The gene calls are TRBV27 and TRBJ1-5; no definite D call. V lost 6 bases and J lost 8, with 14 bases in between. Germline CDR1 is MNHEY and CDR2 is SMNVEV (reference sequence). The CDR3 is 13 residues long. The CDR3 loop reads CASSLREEEPQHF. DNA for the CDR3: TGTGCCAGCAGCCTCCGGGAGGAGGAGCCCCAGCATTTT.

The CDR3: CATSRVRSLAGPSSYEQYF. The CDR3, as DNA: TGTGCCACCAGCAGAGTAAGGTCTCTGGCAGGTCCAAGCTCCTACGAGCAGTACTTC. The V gene is TRBV15, the J gene TRBJ2-7; D gene ambiguous. The V and J ends lost 1 base and 0 bases respectively, with 22 bases between them. The germline V gene has CDR1 LNHNV and CDR2 YYDKDF (reference sequence). The CDR3 covers 19 residues.

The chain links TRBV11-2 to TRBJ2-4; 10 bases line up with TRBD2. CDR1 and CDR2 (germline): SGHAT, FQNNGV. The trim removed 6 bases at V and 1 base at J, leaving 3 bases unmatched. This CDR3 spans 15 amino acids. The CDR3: CASSLSGGAKNIQYF. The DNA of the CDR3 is TGTGCCAGCAGTCTTAGCGGGGGGGCCAAAAACATTCAGTACTTC.

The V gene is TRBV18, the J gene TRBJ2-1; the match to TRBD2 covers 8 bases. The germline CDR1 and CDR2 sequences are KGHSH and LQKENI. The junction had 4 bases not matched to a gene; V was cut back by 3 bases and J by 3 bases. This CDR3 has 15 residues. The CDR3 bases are TGTGCCAGCTCACCCGTCGGGAGGGTCTACAATGAGCAGTTCTTC. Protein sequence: CASSPVGRVYNEQFF.

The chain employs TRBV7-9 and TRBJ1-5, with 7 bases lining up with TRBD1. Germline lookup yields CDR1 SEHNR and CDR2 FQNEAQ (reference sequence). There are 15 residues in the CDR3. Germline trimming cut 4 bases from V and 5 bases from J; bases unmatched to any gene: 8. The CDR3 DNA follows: TGTGCCAGCAGCTCTACAGGGGTAGGGGATCAGCCCCAGCATTTT. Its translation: CASSSTGVGDQPQHF.

The CDR3 bases are TGTGCCAGCAGTTACAGCACAGGGATACCTGAAGCTTTCTTT. It translates to CASSYSTGIPEAFF. The J gene is TRBJ1-1, the V gene TRBV6-5, with a weak D call TRBD1 (6 bases). This CDR3 is built from 14 residues. V lost 2 bases and J 6 bases, leaving 13 bases between the germline ends. The V gene's germline CDR1 is MNHEY and CDR2 SVGAGI.

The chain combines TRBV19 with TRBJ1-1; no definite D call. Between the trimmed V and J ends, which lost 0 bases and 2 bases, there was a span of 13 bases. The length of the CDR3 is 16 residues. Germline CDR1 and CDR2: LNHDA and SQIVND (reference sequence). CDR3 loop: CASSIEAGPGNTEAFF. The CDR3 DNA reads TGTGCCAGTAGTATAGAGGCGGGCCCGGGAAACACTGAAGCTTTCTTT.

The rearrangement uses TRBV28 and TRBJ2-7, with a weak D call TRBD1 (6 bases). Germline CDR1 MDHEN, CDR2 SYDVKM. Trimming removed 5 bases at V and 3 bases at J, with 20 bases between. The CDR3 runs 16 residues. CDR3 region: CASSKNPRGRGYEQYF. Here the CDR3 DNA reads TGTGCCAGCAGTAAGAATCCCAGGGGTAGAGGCTACGAGCAGTACTTC. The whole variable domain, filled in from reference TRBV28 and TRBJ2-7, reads DVKVTQSSRYLVKRTGEKVFLECVQDMDHENMFWYRQDPGLGLRLIYFSYDVKMKEKGDIPEGYSVSREKKERFSLILESASTNQTSMYLCASSKNPRGRGYEQYFGPGTRLTVT.

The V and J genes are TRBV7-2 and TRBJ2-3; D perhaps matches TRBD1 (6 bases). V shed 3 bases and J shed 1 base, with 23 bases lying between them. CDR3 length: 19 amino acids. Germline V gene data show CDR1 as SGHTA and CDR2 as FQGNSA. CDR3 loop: CASSFRGDKFSVGTDTQYF. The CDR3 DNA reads TGTGCCAGCAGCTTCCGTGGGGACAAGTTTAGCGTCGGCACAGATACGCAGTATTTT. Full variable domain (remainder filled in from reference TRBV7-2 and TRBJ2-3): GAGVSQSPSNKVTEKGKDVELRCDPISGHTALYWYRQSLGQGLEFLIYFQGNSAPDKSGLPSDRFSAERTGGSVSTLTIQRTQQEDSAVYLCASSFRGDKFSVGTDTQYFGPGTRLTVL.

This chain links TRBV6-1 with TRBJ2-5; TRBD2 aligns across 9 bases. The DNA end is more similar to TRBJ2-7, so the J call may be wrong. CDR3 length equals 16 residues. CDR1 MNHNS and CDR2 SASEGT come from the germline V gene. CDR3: CASSEGASGASYEQYF. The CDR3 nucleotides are TGTGCCAGCAGTGAGGGGGCTAGCGGGGCCTCCTACGAGCAGTACTTC.

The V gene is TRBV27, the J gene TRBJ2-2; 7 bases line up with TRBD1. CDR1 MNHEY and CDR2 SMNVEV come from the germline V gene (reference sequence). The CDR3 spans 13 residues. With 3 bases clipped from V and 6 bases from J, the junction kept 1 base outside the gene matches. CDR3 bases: TGTGCCAGCAGTTTGACAGGGCCCGGGGAGCTGTTTTTT. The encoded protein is CASSLTGPGELFF.

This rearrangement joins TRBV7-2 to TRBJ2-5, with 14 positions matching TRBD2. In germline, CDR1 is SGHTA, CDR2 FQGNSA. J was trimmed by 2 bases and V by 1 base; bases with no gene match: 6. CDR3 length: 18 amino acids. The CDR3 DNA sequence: TGTGCCAGCAGCTTAGTGACTAGCGGGAGGGAACCACAAGAGACCCAGTACTTC. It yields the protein CASSLVTSGREPQETQYF.

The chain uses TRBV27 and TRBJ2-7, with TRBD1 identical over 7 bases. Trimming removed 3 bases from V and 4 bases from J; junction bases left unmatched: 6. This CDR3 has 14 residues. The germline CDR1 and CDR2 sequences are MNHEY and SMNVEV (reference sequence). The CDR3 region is CASSLNPDRYEQYF. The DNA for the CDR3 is TGTGCCAGCAGTTTGAACCCGGACAGGTACGAGCAGTACTTC.

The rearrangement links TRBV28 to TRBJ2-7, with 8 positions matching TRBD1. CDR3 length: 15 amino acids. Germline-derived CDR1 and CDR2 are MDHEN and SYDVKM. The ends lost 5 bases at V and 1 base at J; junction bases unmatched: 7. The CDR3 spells CASSDSGTGSYEQYF. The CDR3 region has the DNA TGTGCCAGCAGTGACTCCGGGACAGGTTCCTACGAGCAGTACTTC.

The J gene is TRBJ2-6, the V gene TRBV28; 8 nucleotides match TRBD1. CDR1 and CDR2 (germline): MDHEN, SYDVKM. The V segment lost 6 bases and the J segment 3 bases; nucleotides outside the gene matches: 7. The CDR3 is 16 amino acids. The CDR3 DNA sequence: TGTGCCAGCAGCTTGGACAGGGCGGTTGGGGCCAACGTCCTGACTTTC. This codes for CASSLDRAVGANVLTF.

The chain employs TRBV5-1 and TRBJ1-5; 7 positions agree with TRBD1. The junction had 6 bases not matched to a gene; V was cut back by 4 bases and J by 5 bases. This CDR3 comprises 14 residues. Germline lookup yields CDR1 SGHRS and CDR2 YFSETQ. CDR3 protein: CASSRGQDDQPQHF. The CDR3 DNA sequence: TGCGCCAGCAGCCGAGGACAGGACGATCAGCCCCAGCATTTT.

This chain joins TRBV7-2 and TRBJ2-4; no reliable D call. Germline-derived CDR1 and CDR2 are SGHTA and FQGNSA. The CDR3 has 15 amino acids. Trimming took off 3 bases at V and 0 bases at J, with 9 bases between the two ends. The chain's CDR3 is CASSFGRRAKNIQYF. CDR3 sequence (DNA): TGTGCCAGCAGCTTTGGTCGGAGAGCCAAAAACATTCAGTACTTC.